The entry that follows covers one T cell receptor beta chain sequence. No antigen is known for it. TCRdb re-analysed the RT-PCR reads in MiXCR, keeping a single row per CDR3 protein. This sample yields about 700,000 distinct CDR3 sequences, of which approximately 13% are seen a single time; 5.5% to 7% belongs to the top ten. The data stem from a study of response to subunit inactivated influenza vaccine. General study results and limits: The authors suggested that every seasonal influenza vaccination recruits few new T cells.

CDR1 and CDR2 (germline): SGDLS, YYNGEE. The J segment lost 7 bases and the V segment lost 4 bases, leaving 10 bases of the junction unmatched. The CDR3 length is 16 residues. The sequencing used PBMCs from blood, collected approximately 15 days before vaccination. The genes are TRBV9 and TRBJ2-1, with 11 positions matching TRBD2. This clonotype originated in a man between 45 and 60 years old who received an inactivated influenza vaccine. This CDR3 is CASSQSSGGPWNEQFF. The CDR3 DNA sequence: TGTGCCAGCAGCCAATCTAGCGGGGGGCCTTGGAATGAGCAGTTCTTC. The full variable domain, with the rest looked up from reference TRBV9 and TRBJ2-1, is DSGVTQTPKHLITATGQRVTLRCSPRSGDLSVYWYQQSLDQGLQFLIQYYNGEERAKGNILERFSAQQFPDLHSELNLSSLELGDSALYFCASSQSSGGPWNEQFFGPGTRLTVL.